Following are 26 T cell receptor beta chains from one sample sequenced in a study of graft-versus-host responses after intestinal transplantation. Clones were read by immunoSEQ multiplex PCR, and TCRdb kept only the in-frame ones, dropping some. The table has under 30,000 clones, roughly 90% seen once; the top ten hold under 2%. The sample was PBMCs, taken just under 40 days after intestinal transplant. Receptors originate from a human patient who received an intestinal transplant, so some T cells may come from the graft donor.

The chain has TRBV19 and TRBJ1-2; D may be TRBD1 (5 bases). CDR1 is LNHDA and CDR2 is SQIVND in the germline V gene (reference sequence). The V end lost 5 bases, the J end lost 4 bases, and 11 bases lay between the germline ends. This CDR3 is built from 13 residues. The CDR3: CASSAGRIYGYTF. DNA of the CDR3: TGTGCCAGTAGTGCGGGACGGATCTATGGCTACACCTTC.

The rearrangement uses TRBV6-5 and TRBJ2-7, with TRBD2 matching 11 bases. The CDR3 length is 16 residues. With V trimmed by 0 bases and J by 0 bases, 1 base remained unmatched. Germline V gene lookup returns CDR1 MNHEY and CDR2 SVGAGI. In DNA, the CDR3 is TGTGCCAGCAGTTACTCTGGACTAGCGGGCTCCTACGAGCAGTACTTC. Residues: CASSYSGLAGSYEQYF.

This chain uses TRBV28 with TRBJ1-5; D remains unclear. The CDR3 length is 15 residues. V was shortened by 5 bases and J by 3 bases, with 14 bases between the two germline ends. Germline CDR1 and CDR2: MDHEN and SYDVKM. The CDR3 DNA reads as TGTGCCAGCAGTGCAGGTTATTGGGTCAATCAGCCCCAGCATTTT. Translating gives CASSAGYWVNQPQHF.

This clone was observed a single time. V usage is TRBV29-1 and J usage is TRBJ1-2, with a tentative D call TRBD1 (5 bases). Germline values: CDR1 SQVTM, CDR2 ANQGSEA. Deletions cut 5 bases from V and 5 bases from J, with 15 bases between. This CDR3 has 13 residues. The CDR3 DNA sequence: TGCAGCGTTCCACAGGTTGATGCGTATGGCTACACCTTC. Its translation: CSVPQVDAYGYTF.

This chain uses TRBV7-2 with TRBJ2-7; D unclear. Trimming left V 0 bases short and J 3 bases short, with 6 bases between. From germline, CDR1 is SGHTA and CDR2 FQGNSA. The CDR3 covers 13 residues. DNA for the CDR3: TGTGCCAGCAGCTTAGCCCCCCTCTACGAGCAGTACTTC. Translated: CASSLAPLYEQYF.

The rearrangement links TRBV5-1 to TRBJ1-2; unclear D gene. The CDR3 loop spans 14 amino acids. Germline V gene lookup returns CDR1 SGHRS and CDR2 YFSETQ. Trimming left V 2 bases short and J 4 bases short, with 12 bases between. The CDR3 DNA reads TGCGCCAGCAGCTTAAGGTGGAGGGCCTATGGCTACACCTTC. This sequence encodes CASSLRWRAYGYTF.

The J gene is TRBJ2-7, the V gene TRBV28; TRBD1 aligns across 7 bases. The CDR3 runs 13 residues. Germline CDR1 and CDR2: MDHEN and SYDVKM. The V segment lost 3 bases and the J segment 2 bases; nucleotides outside the gene matches: 1. The CDR3: CASSFGQAYEQYF. The DNA of the CDR3 is TGTGCCAGCAGTTTTGGACAGGCCTACGAGCAGTACTTC.

With respect to this clone: The same CDR3 also results from other DNA sequences found in this sample. The chain has TRBV4-1 and TRBJ2-1, with TRBD2 matching 14 bases. The ends lost 4 bases at V and 6 bases at J; junction bases unmatched: 5. The CDR3 length is 16 residues. Germline-derived CDR1 and CDR2 are MGHRA and YSYEKL. In DNA, the CDR3 is TGCGCCAGCAGCCCCATGACTAGCGGGAGGGTCAATGAGCAGTTCTTC. Translated, it gives CASSPMTSGRVNEQFF.

The chain recombines TRBV7-6 with TRBJ1-3; D gene uncertain. CDR3 length: 15 residues. V dropped 1 base and J dropped 0 bases, with 7 bases sitting between them. Per germline, CDR1 SGHVS and CDR2 FNYEAQ. DNA of the CDR3: TGTGCCAGCAGCTTAGACCAGACCTCTGGAAACACCATATATTTT. Its translation: CASSLDQTSGNTIYF. The whole variable domain, remainder taken from reference TRBV7-6 and TRBJ1-3, is GAGVSQSPRYKVTKRGQDVALRCDPISGHVSLYWYRQALGQGPEFLTYFNYEAQQDKSGLPNDRFSAERPEGSISTLTIQRTEQRDSAMYRCASSLDQTSGNTIYFGEGSWLTVV.

The gene calls are TRBV21-1 and TRBJ1-2; the D call in the table, TRBD1, was not verified against the DNA. TRBV21-1 is a pseudogene. The CDR3 runs 16 residues. The CDR3 DNA is TGTGCCAGCAGCAAATGGAAGGCAGGGCTTCGGTATGGCTACACCTTC. This codes for CASSKWKAGLRYGYTF.

The chain joins TRBV18 to TRBJ2-4; D is undetermined. Germline CDR1 and CDR2: KGHSH and LQKENI. Trimming shortened V by 5 bases and J by 11 bases, and 13 bases separated the two germline ends. This CDR3 is built from 12 residues. The CDR3, as DNA: TGTGCCAGCTCAGGGCATGTGGGTTTTCAGTACTTC. This sequence encodes CASSGHVGFQYF. Full variable domain (remainder filled in from reference TRBV18 and TRBJ2-4): NAGVMQNPRHLVRRRGQEARLRCSPMKGHSHVYWYRQLPEEGLKFMVYLQKENIIDESGMPKERFSAEFPKEGPSILRIQQVVRGDSAAYFCASSGHVGFQYFGAGTRLSVL.

This chain connects TRBV7-2 to TRBJ2-7; 10 nucleotides align to TRBD1. This CDR3 contains 16 residues. Trimming cost V 2 bases and J 2 bases; bases outside gene matches: 6. Germline lookup yields CDR1 SGHTA and CDR2 FQGNSA. CDR3 sequence (DNA): TGTGCCAGCAGCTTACCAGACAGGGGGCTTGCCTACGAGCAGTACTTC. Encoded protein: CASSLPDRGLAYEQYF.

V usage is TRBV27 and J usage is TRBJ2-1, with 14 bases fitting TRBD2. J gave up 6 bases and V 6 bases, and 4 bases lay outside the gene matches. The germline gives CDR1 MNHEY, CDR2 SMNVEV (reference sequence). The CDR3 consists of 15 residues. The CDR3 sequence is CASSPGTSGSNEQFF. In nucleotides, the CDR3 is TGTGCCAGCAGCCCCGGGACTAGCGGGAGCAATGAGCAGTTCTTC.

The J gene is TRBJ2-7, the V gene TRBV19; maybe TRBD1 (5 bases). The V end was cut by 0 bases, the J end by 3 bases, with 9 bases between. CDR1 is LNHDA and CDR2 is SQIVND in the germline V gene (reference sequence). The CDR3 runs 14 residues. CDR3 residues: CASSIESGNYEQYF. The CDR3 nucleotides read TGTGCCAGTAGTATAGAATCAGGGAACTACGAGCAGTACTTC.

V and J are TRBV5-1 and TRBJ2-5, with 12 nucleotides matching TRBD2. The CDR3 is 16 residues long. Germline V gene lookup returns CDR1 SGHRS and CDR2 YFSETQ. The J segment lost 6 bases and the V segment lost 3 bases, leaving 9 bases of the junction unmatched. CDR3: CASSSRLAGVHKTQYF. CDR3 bases: TGCGCCAGCAGCTCAAGACTAGCGGGAGTCCATAAGACCCAGTACTTC. Looking up the rest from reference TRBV5-1 and TRBJ2-5 gives the full variable domain: KAGVTQTPRYLIKTRGQQVTLSCSPISGHRSVSWYQQTPGQGLQFLFEYFSETQRNKGNFPGRFSGRQFSNSRSEMNVSTLELGDSALYLCASSSRLAGVHKTQYFGPGTRLLVL.

V is TRBV19 and J is TRBJ2-2, with 10 bases that match TRBD1. Losses at the gene ends were 6 bases for V and 6 bases for J; bases not matched to a gene: 10. The CDR3 runs 16 residues. Germline CDR1 LNHDA, CDR2 SQIVND (reference sequence). The CDR3 here is CASRPVGQGPSGELFF. CDR3 nucleotide sequence: TGTGCCAGTAGACCGGTGGGACAGGGGCCCTCCGGGGAGCTGTTTTTT. Supplemented by reference TRBV19 and TRBJ2-2, the full variable domain reads DGGITQSPKYLFRKEGQNVTLSCEQNLNHDAMYWYRQDPGQGLRLIYYSQIVNDFQKGDIAEGYSVSREKKESFPLTVTSAQKNPTAFYLCASRPVGQGPSGELFFGEGSRLTVL.

This clone showed up just once. V is TRBV7-8 and J is TRBJ2-1; 7 bases map to TRBD2. This CDR3 region has 18 residues. Per germline, CDR1 SGHVS and CDR2 FQNEAQ. V was pared by 2 bases and J by 2 bases, with 12 bases of the junction left unmatched. The CDR3 sequence: CASSLLPLGGSPYNEQFF. CDR3 coding DNA: TGTGCCAGCAGCTTATTGCCGCTCGGCGGGAGCCCCTACAATGAGCAGTTCTTC.

This clone was seen only a few times. The chain carries TRBV5-1 and TRBJ1-6; D remains unclear. Looked up from germline, CDR1 is SGHRS and CDR2 is YFSETQ. V gave up 4 bases and J gave up 5 bases, with 13 bases separating them. This CDR3 contains 15 residues. The CDR3 DNA is TGCGCCAGCAGCCTAGGACGGAGGGATAATTCACCCCTCCACTTT. Its translation: CASSLGRRDNSPLHF.

The V call is TRBV28, the J call TRBJ2-5, with a possible D match to TRBD1 (6 bases). CDR1 MDHEN and CDR2 SYDVKM come from the germline V gene. V lost 4 bases, J lost 4 bases, and 16 bases lay in between. The CDR3 consists of 15 residues. CDR3 amino acids: CASSSSTGMRETQYF. CDR3 in DNA: TGTGCCAGCAGTTCGAGCACAGGGATGCGAGAGACCCAGTACTTC.

V usage is TRBV19 and J usage is TRBJ2-2; tentatively, D is TRBD1 (6 bases). Trimming cost V 7 bases and J 5 bases, with 17 bases left between them. Germline-derived CDR1 and CDR2 are LNHDA and SQIVND (reference sequence). The CDR3 length is 15 residues. This CDR3 is CASTWTDITTGELFF. CDR3 sequence (DNA): TGTGCCAGTACCTGGACAGATATCACAACCGGGGAGCTGTTTTTT.

Details on this clone: Germline is not matched at one junction end, which may reflect a read error. This rearrangement joins TRBV7-7 to TRBJ1-5; D possibly corresponds to TRBD1 (6 bases). The CDR3 is 17 amino acids. Germline lookup yields CDR1 SSHAT and CDR2 FNYEAQ (reference sequence). For the CDR3, the DNA is TGTGCTAGCAGCTTAGCGAGGGGGACCGCGGATGATCAGCCCCAGCATTTT. This encodes CASSLARGTADDQPQHF.

The chain joins TRBV29-1 to TRBJ1-1; the D gene is possibly TRBD1 (6 bases). Trimming removed 5 bases at V and 0 bases at J, with 7 bases between. Germline-derived CDR1 and CDR2 are SQVTM and ANQGSEA. The CDR3 totals 12 residues. CDR3 region: CSVRTVNTEAFF. The CDR3, as DNA: TGCAGCGTTAGGACAGTGAACACTGAAGCTTTCTTT.

The genes are TRBV27 and TRBJ2-7, with 7 bases that match TRBD1. The CDR3 has 14 amino acids. Looked up from germline, CDR1 is MNHEY and CDR2 is SMNVEV (reference sequence). The V segment lost 1 base and the J segment 0 bases; nucleotides outside the gene matches: 0. CDR3 sequence (DNA): TGTGCCAGCAGTTTATGGGACAGCTCCTACGAGCAGTACTTC. It specifies CASSLWDSSYEQYF.

This clone was counted once. This rearrangement joins TRBV6-6 to TRBJ1-1; 8 bases line up with TRBD1. V was clipped by 4 bases and J by 7 bases; unmatched bases: 8. The CDR3 extends over 14 amino acids. Germline CDR1 reads MNHNY; CDR2 reads SVGAGI (reference sequence). The CDR3 here is CASSSLGTGLEAFF. CDR3 in DNA: TGTGCCAGCAGTTCCCTCGGGACAGGACTTGAAGCTTTCTTT.

The gene calls are TRBV28 and TRBJ2-3; D may match TRBD1 or TRBD2 (7 bases each). The CDR3 has 15 residues. V dropped 5 bases and J dropped 3 bases, with 15 bases sitting between them. From germline, CDR1 is MDHEN and CDR2 SYDVKM. The CDR3 spells CASSPDREGTDTQYF. The CDR3 bases are TGTGCCAGCAGTCCCGACAGGGAGGGGACAGATACGCAGTATTTT.

This clone was seen once. This rearrangement joins TRBV29-1 to TRBJ2-7; no firm D call. Trimming removed 2 bases at V and 3 bases at J, with 8 bases between. This CDR3 has 12 amino acids. The germline CDR1 and CDR2 sequences are SQVTM and ANQGSEA. The CDR3 DNA reads as TGCAGCGTTGAATCAAGAAACTACGAGCAGTACTTC. Its translation is CSVESRNYEQYF.